Each of the 21 T cell receptor beta chains below was sequenced from the same sample in a study of T cell changes during pregnancy in multiple sclerosis. The method was immunoSEQ multiplex PCR; TCRdb's version includes in-frame clones alone and lacks a portion of them. The table records approximately 52,000 clones, 92% of them present only once. The sequencing used CD4+ T cells from peripheral blood mononuclear cells, collected after pregnancy. All receptors derive from a female donor with multiple sclerosis, enrolled in a pregnancy study.

Only a few counts were recorded for this clone. J is TRBJ2-1 and V is TRBV20-1; D gene uncertain. This CDR3 comprises 10 residues. V lost 3 bases and J 8 bases, leaving 5 bases between the germline ends. Germline loops: CDR1 DFQATT, CDR2 SNEGSKA (reference sequence). The CDR3 region has the DNA TGCAGTGCTAGCAGTCATGAGCAGTTCTTC. Its translation: CSASSHEQFF.

The chain uses TRBV28 and TRBJ1-4; D is unclear. V was cut by 3 bases and J by 4 bases, with 6 bases left in between. Germline assignment: CDR1 MDHEN and CDR2 SYDVKM. CDR3 length equals 13 residues. CDR3 loop: CASSFQINEKLFF. For the CDR3, the DNA is TGTGCCAGCAGTTTCCAGATTAATGAAAAACTGTTTTTT.

The chain uses TRBV14 and TRBJ2-2; TRBD2 might be the D (5 bases). Trimming shortened V by 4 bases and J by 7 bases, and 13 bases separated the two germline ends. This CDR3 has 14 amino acids. CDR1 and CDR2 (germline): SGHDN, FVKESK. This chain's CDR3 is CASSPRTGGGELFF. The CDR3 DNA sequence: TGTGCCAGCAGCCCTCGCACCGGAGGCGGGGAGCTGTTTTTT.

The rearrangement joins TRBV4-3 to TRBJ2-1; the D is unclear. CDR1 is LGHNA and CDR2 is YSLEER in the germline V gene. This CDR3 region has 14 residues. Trimming pared 1 base from V and 5 bases from J, leaving 9 bases between. This CDR3 reads CASSQVPRHNEQFF. DNA of the CDR3: TGCGCCAGCAGCCAAGTTCCTAGACACAATGAGCAGTTCTTC.

This chain joins TRBV11-3 and TRBJ2-1, with 11 nucleotides matching TRBD2. The CDR3 contains 16 residues. V dropped 3 bases and J dropped 0; count of bases not matched to a gene: 1. Germline V gene data show CDR1 as SGHNT and CDR2 as YENEEA. Here the CDR3 reads CASSFTSGSSYNEQFF. Written as DNA, the CDR3 is TGTGCCAGCAGCTTCACTAGCGGGAGCTCCTACAATGAGCAGTTCTTC.

This clone was found once. The chain has TRBV18 and TRBJ1-1, with a weak D call TRBD1 (6 bases). Trimming removed 4 bases at V and 4 bases at J, with 16 bases between. Germline V lookup: CDR1 KGHSH, CDR2 LQKENI. The CDR3 totals 15 residues. The CDR3 is CASSQLGGATTEAFF. The CDR3 bases are TGTGCCAGCTCACAACTAGGGGGAGCGACCACTGAAGCTTTCTTT.

CDR3 nucleotides: TGCGCCAGCAGCCAAGAGCAGAGCAATCAGCCCCAGCATTTT. Its translation: CASSQEQSNQPQHF. The V gene is TRBV4-3, the J gene TRBJ1-5; no reliable D call. The germline V gene has CDR1 LGHNA and CDR2 YSLEER. The CDR3 length is 14 residues. V lost 0 bases to trimming and J lost 1 base, with 4 bases between them.

The chain uses TRBV7-2 and TRBJ1-1; unclear D gene. V lost 0 bases and J 11 bases, leaving 16 bases between the germline ends. Germline V gene data show CDR1 as SGHTA and CDR2 as FQGNSA. This CDR3 contains 14 residues. The CDR3 reads CASSLAVKGGHAFF. In DNA, the CDR3 is TGTGCCAGCAGCTTAGCGGTTAAGGGAGGGCATGCTTTCTTT.

The chain combines TRBV11-3 with TRBJ2-7; unclear D gene. The V and J ends lost 0 bases and 5 bases respectively, with 5 bases between them. The CDR3 runs to 12 residues. From germline, CDR1 is SGHNT and CDR2 YENEEA. As DNA, the CDR3 is TGTGCCAGCAGCTTAGAGGGCGACGAGCAGTACTTC. Translated: CASSLEGDEQYF. The entire variable domain, with the rest obtained from reference TRBV11-3 and TRBJ2-7, is as follows: EAGVVQSPRYKIIEKKQPVAFWCNPISGHNTLYWYLQNLGQGPELLIRYENEEAVDDSQLPKDRFSAERLKGVDSTLKIQPAELGDSAVYLCASSLEGDEQYFGPGTRLTVT.

The CDR3, as DNA: TGTGCCAGCAGTTCCCAGTTTGGGAACACTGAAGCTTTCTTT. It yields the protein CASSSQFGNTEAFF. The genes are TRBV27 and TRBJ1-1; D remains unclear. The CDR3 sequence is 14 residues long. Between the trimmed V and J ends, which lost 4 bases and 1 base, there was a span of 10 bases. Germline-derived CDR1 and CDR2 are MNHEY and SMNVEV (reference sequence).

The V and J genes are TRBV19 and TRBJ2-1; 14 bases are shared with TRBD2. The V gene end was trimmed by 7 bases and the J gene end by 8 bases; junction bases not matched to a gene: 4. The germline gives CDR1 LNHDA, CDR2 SQIVND (reference sequence). CDR3 length equals 14 residues. CDR3 residues: CASKGLAGVYEQFF. Written as DNA, the CDR3 is TGTGCCAGTAAGGGACTAGCGGGAGTTTATGAGCAGTTCTTC.

This clone was counted once. The CDR3 loop reads CASSEANSGKSYNEQFF. In DNA, the CDR3 is TGTGCCAGCAGCGAAGCCAATAGCGGGAAGTCCTACAATGAGCAGTTCTTC. The chain combines TRBV5-8 with TRBJ2-1, with 8 nucleotides matching TRBD2. V dropped 4 bases and J dropped 1; count of bases not matched to a gene: 10. The CDR3 is 17 amino acids. Germline loops: CDR1 SGHTS, CDR2 YDEGEE.

In its sample, this clone was seen once. The chain recombines TRBV27 with TRBJ2-7, with 11 bases matching TRBD2. The CDR3 is 15 amino acids. V lost 1 base and J lost 7; bases outside the gene matches: 6. Germline lookup yields CDR1 MNHEY and CDR2 SMNVEV (reference sequence). CDR3 region: CASSLYLAGGREQYF. CDR3 DNA: TGTGCCAGCAGTTTATACCTAGCGGGAGGTCGGGAGCAGTACTTC.

The gene calls are TRBV18 and TRBJ2-1; TRBD2 matches at 9 bases. This CDR3 has 15 amino acids. The germline CDR1 and CDR2 sequences are KGHSH and LQKENI. V gave up 2 bases and J gave up 8 bases; unmatched junction bases: 7. CDR3 sequence reads: CASSPLASGMDEQFF. CDR3 nucleotide sequence: TGTGCCAGCTCACCATTGGCTAGCGGGATGGATGAGCAGTTCTTC.

The rearrangement uses TRBV19 and TRBJ1-1; D gene uncertain. V lost 3 bases and J 0 bases, leaving 5 bases between the germline ends. CDR3 length: 13 amino acids. In germline, CDR1 is LNHDA, CDR2 SQIVND (reference sequence). For the CDR3, the DNA is TGTGCCAGTAGTATTACGGTGAACACTGAAGCTTTCTTT. It is translated as CASSITVNTEAFF. Variable domain in full (rest from reference TRBV19 and TRBJ1-1): DGGITQSPKYLFRKEGQNVTLSCEQNLNHDAMYWYRQDPGQGLRLIYYSQIVNDFQKGDIAEGYSVSREKKESFPLTVTSAQKNPTAFYLCASSITVNTEAFFGQGTRLTVV.

This chain links TRBV7-9 with TRBJ2-3; 9 bases map to TRBD2. Germline-derived CDR1 and CDR2 are SEHNR and FQNEAQ (reference sequence). V lost 1 base, J lost 6 bases, and 8 bases stayed unmatched. The CDR3 covers 16 residues. In nucleotides, the CDR3 is TGTGCCAGCAGCTTAGGGAGTCTAGCGGGACGCGATACGCAGTATTTT. Translating it yields CASSLGSLAGRDTQYF.

The V gene is TRBV5-5, the J gene TRBJ2-7; the match to TRBD2 covers 11 bases. Germline V gene lookup returns CDR1 SGHKS and CDR2 YYEKEE (reference sequence). Trimming at V came to 4 bases and at J to 7 bases, leaving 7 bases not matched to a gene. The CDR3 has 14 residues. CDR3 sequence: CASSPLAGASEQYF. The CDR3 DNA sequence: TGTGCCAGCAGCCCACTAGCGGGAGCATCTGAGCAGTACTTC.

The V gene is TRBV25-1, the J gene TRBJ1-2; possible D gene TRBD1, 5 bases. Trimming took 2 bases from V and 4 from J, leaving 14 bases between them. This CDR3 is 15 amino acids long. Germline assignment: CDR1 MGHDK and CDR2 SYGVNS. This CDR3 reads CASSERRGGGYGYTF. The CDR3, as DNA: TGTGCCAGCAGTGAACGGAGGGGCGGCGGCTATGGCTACACCTTC.

The chain has TRBV18 and TRBJ2-7; 11 nucleotides agree with TRBD2. The junction had 14 bases not matched to a gene; V was cut back by 1 base and J by 6 bases. Germline V gives CDR1 KGHSH, CDR2 LQKENI. The CDR3 covers 18 residues. CDR3 nucleotide sequence: TGTGCCAGCTCACCACGACTAGCGGGACCTCTACGGGCGGGCGAGCAGTACTTC. It specifies CASSPRLAGPLRAGEQYF.

The chain links TRBV9 to TRBJ2-3; 12 bases line up with TRBD2. The junction had 6 bases not matched to a gene; V was cut back by 3 bases and J by 1 base. This CDR3 is built from 17 residues. CDR1 is SGDLS and CDR2 is YYNGEE in the germline V gene. The CDR3 protein is CASSASSGRAGTDTQYF. CDR3 DNA: TGTGCCAGCAGCGCTTCTAGCGGGAGGGCCGGCACAGATACGCAGTATTTT.

The gene calls are TRBV4-3 and TRBJ2-2; weak D call: TRBD2 (6 bases). The CDR3 length is 15 residues. V shed 4 bases and J shed 6 bases, with 15 bases lying between them. CDR1 is LGHNA and CDR2 is YSLEER in the germline V gene. CDR3 amino acids: CASSRNPGSPGELFF. CDR3 in DNA: TGCGCCAGCAGCCGAAACCCCGGGAGTCCCGGGGAGCTGTTTTTT.